One and the same sample provided the 32 T cell receptor beta chains below, sequenced in a study of cytomegalovirus exposure and HLA in healthy donors. The PCR contained 60 Vbeta and 13 Jbeta primers. Assay: immunoSEQ multiplex PCR; the TCRdb copy retains only in-frame clones and omits some. The sample has around 160,000 clones; 75% to 90% are singletons. Specimen: PBMCs. These receptors all stem from a man aged 50-60 years in good health and CMV-seropositive.

This rearrangement joins TRBV28 to TRBJ2-7, with 8 bases aligning to TRBD2. CDR1 MDHEN and CDR2 SYDVKM come from the germline V gene. This CDR3 comprises 16 residues. The V and J ends lost 5 bases and 3 bases, in that order; junction bases with no gene match: 12. The CDR3 sequence: CASSPGFGGASYEQYF. CDR3 DNA sequence: TGTGCCAGCAGTCCCGGCTTCGGGGGGGCCAGCTACGAGCAGTACTTC.

The gene calls are TRBV14 and TRBJ2-5; 7 bases line up with TRBD2. With the DNA end fitting TRBJ2-7 better, the J assignment may be wrong. This CDR3 comprises 16 residues. Germline lookup yields CDR1 SGHDN and CDR2 FVKESK. In DNA form, the CDR3 reads TGTGCCAGCAGCCAAGGGGCGCTAGCGGATTTCTACGAGCAGTACTTC. Residues: CASSQGALADFYEQYF.

V gene TRBV6-1 combines with J gene TRBJ2-5, with 11 bases that match TRBD2. The DNA end favors TRBJ2-7, so the J call may be wrong. The CDR3 totals 16 residues. Germline CDR1 is MNHNS and CDR2 is SASEGT. The CDR3 protein is CASSATGTSGSYEQYF. The CDR3 bases are TGTGCCAGCAGTGCAACCGGGACTAGCGGATCCTACGAGCAGTACTTC.

The chain employs TRBV5-8 and TRBJ2-7; 12 bases agree with TRBD2. The length of the CDR3 is 17 residues. J lost 0 bases, V lost 3 bases, and 7 bases had no gene match. Germline-derived CDR1 and CDR2 are SGHTS and YDEGEE. CDR3 protein: CASSSGWTSGVSYEQYF. The CDR3 DNA is TGTGCCAGCAGCTCGGGCTGGACTAGCGGGGTCTCCTACGAGCAGTACTTC. Filled out from reference TRBV5-8 and TRBJ2-7, the complete variable domain reads EAGVTQSPTHLIKTRGQQATLRCSPISGHTSVYWYQQALGLGLQFLLWYDEGEERNRGNFPPRFSGRQFPNYSSELNVNALELEDSALYLCASSSGWTSGVSYEQYFGPGTRLTVT.

This rearrangement joins TRBV13 to TRBJ2-7; tentative D call: TRBD1 (6 bases). This CDR3 is 15 amino acids long. Germline lookup yields CDR1 PRHDT and CDR2 FYEKMQ (reference sequence). Trimming removed 3 bases at V and 0 bases at J, with 12 bases between. This CDR3 reads CASSFSKQGSYEQYF. Here the CDR3 DNA reads TGTGCCAGCAGCTTCTCTAAACAGGGCTCCTACGAGCAGTACTTC.

The chain links TRBV27 to TRBJ1-3; D may be TRBD1 (6 bases). Germline CDR1 is MNHEY and CDR2 is SMNVEV (reference sequence). V was pared by 0 bases and J by 0 bases, with 6 bases between. The CDR3 is 15 residues long. The CDR3 region has the DNA TGTGCCAGCAGTTTATCGACAGGCTCTGGAAACACCATATATTTT. Translating it yields CASSLSTGSGNTIYF.

The J gene is TRBJ2-3, the V gene TRBV7-9, with a possible D match to TRBD2 (5 bases). The V gene lost 1 base and the J gene lost 1 base, with 9 bases spanning the gap. The CDR3 is made up of 15 amino acids. Germline CDR1 and CDR2: SEHNR and FQNEAQ (reference sequence). CDR3 sequence (DNA): TGTGCCAGCAGCTTAGTTGGACTGGGCACAGATACGCAGTATTTT. Translation: CASSLVGLGTDTQYF.

The chain joins TRBV7-3 to TRBJ2-5; 8 nucleotides line up with TRBD2. The V and J ends lost 3 bases and 5 bases, in that order; junction bases with no gene match: 11. CDR1 is SGHTA and CDR2 is FQGTGA in the germline V gene. The CDR3 contains 16 residues. The DNA of the CDR3 is TGTGCCAGCAGCTTCCGGGGGGGCGTCTCTGGGGAGACCCAGTACTTC. Its translation is CASSFRGGVSGETQYF.

The genes are TRBV27 and TRBJ2-5; 10 bases line up with TRBD2. Germline CDR1 and CDR2: MNHEY and SMNVEV (reference sequence). The ends lost 6 bases at V and 4 bases at J; junction bases unmatched: 8. The CDR3 length is 15 residues. CDR3 in DNA: TGTGCCAGCAGCCCCACTAGCGGGAAGCGAGAGACCCAGTACTTC. Translating gives CASSPTSGKRETQYF.

The chain recombines TRBV7-8 with TRBJ2-1; 10 bases agree with TRBD2. The junction had 12 bases not matched to a gene; V was cut back by 5 bases and J by 5 bases. Germline V gene sequence: CDR1 SGHVS, CDR2 FQNEAQ. This CDR3 is built from 17 residues. DNA of the CDR3: TGTGCCAGCAGCCCCACCTCTAGCGGGAGCCAGGACAATGAGCAGTTCTTC. Translation gives CASSPTSSGSQDNEQFF.

The chain uses TRBV6-4 and TRBJ1-2; 7 bases align to TRBD1. CDR1 is MRHNA and CDR2 is SNTAGT in the germline V gene. The CDR3 is 10 amino acids. The CDR3 reads CGQGGYGYTF. Here the CDR3 DNA reads TGTGGACAGGGTGGTTATGGCTACACCTTC.

This sequence joins TRBV27 and TRBJ1-2; D may be TRBD1 (6 bases). The germline gives CDR1 MNHEY, CDR2 SMNVEV (reference sequence). Deletions cut 5 bases from V and 0 bases from J, with 10 bases between. The CDR3 sequence is 14 residues long. The CDR3 DNA reads as TGTGCCAGCAGTAAACAGGGTCCTAACTATGGCTACACCTTC. Translated: CASSKQGPNYGYTF.

The chain joins TRBV27 to TRBJ1-6; D is possibly TRBD1 (5 bases). The germline V gene encodes CDR1 MNHEY and CDR2 SMNVEV (reference sequence). With 4 bases removed from V and 0 bases from J, the gap between germline ends came to 10 bases. The CDR3 contains 16 residues. The CDR3 bases are TGTGCCAGCAGTTGGGGCAGCCTCTCCTATAATTCACCCCTCCACTTT. It codes for CASSWGSLSYNSPLHF.

This chain joins TRBV2 and TRBJ1-2; TRBD1 agrees at 11 bases. V lost 7 bases to trimming and J lost 6 bases; unmatched junction nucleotides: 7. The CDR3 is 14 amino acids. Germline CDR1 SNHLY, CDR2 FYNNEI. CDR3 bases: TGTGCCAGCACAGTGCCGGGACAGGGGGATGGCTACACCTTC. The encoded protein is CASTVPGQGDGYTF.

The chain recombines TRBV15 with TRBJ2-1; 10 bases match TRBD2. CDR1 is LNHNV, CDR2 YYDKDF, per germline (reference sequence). This CDR3 contains 16 residues. Trimming cost V 0 bases and J 9 bases; bases outside gene matches: 8. The CDR3 here is CATSRDRLAGASEQFF. CDR3 DNA sequence: TGTGCCACCAGCAGAGATCGGCTAGCGGGAGCAAGTGAGCAGTTCTTC.

The chain joins TRBV28 to TRBJ2-6; no clear D gene. The CDR3 length is 15 residues. Germline CDR1 MDHEN, CDR2 SYDVKM. Trimming took 6 bases from V and 4 from J, leaving 13 bases between them. CDR3 nucleotides: TGTGCCAGCAGGGTTAGTCTGGTCGGGGCCAACGTCCTGACTTTC. Translation: CASRVSLVGANVLTF.

The rearrangement links TRBV7-2 to TRBJ2-7; 7 nucleotides match TRBD1. The CDR3 loop spans 17 amino acids. Germline-derived CDR1 and CDR2 are SGHTA and FQGNSA. Trimming took 1 base from V and 0 from J; bases not matched to a gene: 9. The DNA of the CDR3 is TGTGCCAGCAGCTTAGACAAGATCGGGACAGACTCCTACGAGCAGTACTTC. It translates to CASSLDKIGTDSYEQYF.

This sequence joins TRBV19 and TRBJ2-7, with 8 nucleotides matching TRBD1. Germline V gene lookup returns CDR1 LNHDA and CDR2 SQIVND (reference sequence). Trimming at V came to 6 bases and at J to 0 bases, leaving 7 bases not matched to a gene. The CDR3 is 15 residues long. DNA of the CDR3: TGTGCCAGTAGGACTACAGGGGGAGGCTCCTACGAGCAGTACTTC. Encoded protein: CASRTTGGGSYEQYF.

The rearrangement uses TRBV5-4 and TRBJ1-2, with D possibly being TRBD1 (6 bases). The CDR3 has 15 residues. CDR1 is SGHNT, CDR2 YYREEE, per germline (reference sequence). Trimming shortened V by 0 bases and J by 3 bases, and 12 bases separated the two germline ends. CDR3 sequence (DNA): TGTGCCAGCAGCTTGGAGGGACAAGGATACTATGGCTACACCTTC. Residues: CASSLEGQGYYGYTF. Full variable domain (outside the CDR3, taken from reference TRBV5-4 and TRBJ1-2): ETGVTQSPTHLIKTRGQQVTLRCSSQSGHNTVSWYQQALGQGPQFIFQYYREEENGRGNFPPRFSGLQFPNYSSELNVNALELDDSALYLCASSLEGQGYYGYTFGSGTRLTVV.

V gene TRBV15 combines with J gene TRBJ2-7; 11 bases line up with TRBD2. With V trimmed by 1 base and J by 3 bases, 5 bases remained unmatched. From germline, CDR1 is LNHNV and CDR2 YYDKDF (reference sequence). The CDR3 runs 16 residues. This CDR3 reads CATSRALAGGDYEQYF. The DNA for the CDR3 is TGTGCCACCAGCAGAGCCTTAGCGGGGGGGGACTACGAGCAGTACTTC.

V usage is TRBV28 and J usage is TRBJ2-2; 7 bases are a match to TRBD2. Looked up from germline, CDR1 is MDHEN and CDR2 is SYDVKM. V dropped 6 bases and J dropped 1; count of bases not matched to a gene: 11. This CDR3 has 17 residues. CDR3 protein: CASRYTPGLMNTGELFF. The CDR3 DNA reads TGTGCCAGCAGGTACACTCCGGGACTAATGAACACCGGGGAGCTGTTTTTT.

The chain carries TRBV19 and TRBJ2-7, with 10 bases identical to TRBD1. V gave up 7 bases and J gave up 3 bases; unmatched junction bases: 9. The germline CDR1 and CDR2 sequences are LNHDA and SQIVND (reference sequence). The CDR3 consists of 15 residues. CDR3 nucleotide sequence: TGTGCCAGTAACTCCCGGGACAGGGGTTTCTACGAGCAGTACTTC. This translates into CASNSRDRGFYEQYF.

The V and J genes are TRBV27 and TRBJ2-3; TRBD2 might be the D (6 bases). With 5 bases removed from V and 5 bases from J, the gap between germline ends came to 26 bases. The CDR3 is 18 residues long. The V gene's germline CDR1 is MNHEY and CDR2 SMNVEV (reference sequence). CDR3 sequence: CASSLLRLLAPGRDTQYF. The CDR3 DNA reads as TGTGCCAGCAGTCTCCTACGGCTACTAGCCCCCGGGCGAGATACGCAGTATTTT.

V and J are TRBV6-5 and TRBJ1-1, with D tentatively TRBD1 (5 bases). The CDR3 runs 14 residues. Per germline, CDR1 MNHEY and CDR2 SVGAGI. V was pared by 6 bases and J by 5 bases, with 16 bases between. The CDR3 nucleotides are TGTGCCAGCAGACCCGATCAGGGTTGGACTGAAGCTTTCTTT. As protein: CASRPDQGWTEAFF.

The V and J genes are TRBV28 and TRBJ1-1; unclear D gene. Germline V gene lookup returns CDR1 MDHEN and CDR2 SYDVKM. The CDR3 is 12 residues long. Deletions cut 7 bases from V and 1 base from J, with 7 bases between. CDR3 sequence reads: CASTIGNTEAFF. The CDR3 DNA reads TGTGCCAGCACCATCGGGAACACTGAAGCTTTCTTT. Together with reference TRBV28 and TRBJ1-1, the CDR3 gives the full variable domain: DVKVTQSSRYLVKRTGEKVFLECVQDMDHENMFWYRQDPGLGLRLIYFSYDVKMKEKGDIPEGYSVSREKKERFSLILESASTNQTSMYLCASTIGNTEAFFGQGTRLTVV.

The chain combines TRBV7-2 with TRBJ2-7; D perhaps matches TRBD2 (6 bases). The germline V and J ends were trimmed by 1 base and 0 bases, with 10 bases remaining between them. This CDR3 spans 15 amino acids. The germline gives CDR1 SGHTA, CDR2 FQGNSA. The CDR3 DNA is TGTGCCAGCAGCTTAGTCCGGGGGACCTCCTACGAGCAGTACTTC. It translates to CASSLVRGTSYEQYF.

This clone was counted a few times. This chain uses TRBV30 with TRBJ2-5; tentative D call: TRBD2 (6 bases). The end of the DNA aligns better with TRBJ2-7, so the J call may be wrong. CDR3 length equals 15 residues. Germline lookup yields CDR1 GTSNPN and CDR2 SVGIG (reference sequence). The CDR3 DNA follows: TGTGCCTGGAGGGGGAGGAGAAATTTCTCCTACGAGCAGTACTTC. Protein: CAWRGRRNFSYEQYF.

The J gene is TRBJ1-2, the V gene TRBV4-3; the D gene is possibly TRBD1 (6 bases). Per germline, CDR1 LGHNA and CDR2 YSLEER. CDR3 length: 16 amino acids. V was cut by 0 bases and J by 5 bases, with 16 bases left in between. CDR3: CASSQDVRDILYGYTF. CDR3 DNA: TGCGCCAGCAGCCAAGATGTGAGGGACATACTTTATGGCTACACCTTC.

This rearrangement joins TRBV2 to TRBJ2-5, with TRBD1 matching over 9 bases. The CDR3 loop spans 16 amino acids. V shed 2 bases and J 0 bases; nucleotides not matched to a gene: 4. Germline V gene lookup returns CDR1 SNHLY and CDR2 FYNNEI. The CDR3 DNA follows: TGTGCCAGCAGTGAATTGGGACAGGGCAACCAAGAGACCCAGTACTTC. This gives the protein CASSELGQGNQETQYF. The entire variable domain, with the rest obtained from reference TRBV2 and TRBJ2-5, is as follows: EPEVTQTPSHQVTQMGQEVILRCVPISNHLYFYWYRQILGQKVEFLVSFYNNEISEKSEIFDDQFSVERPDGSNFTLKIRSTKLEDSAMYFCASSELGQGNQETQYFGPGTRLLVL.

J is TRBJ2-7 and V is TRBV4-2; D is perhaps TRBD2 (6 bases). Germline loops: CDR1 LGHNA, CDR2 YNFKEQ. The CDR3 runs 16 residues. With 3 bases removed from V and 7 bases from J, the gap between germline ends came to 22 bases. The CDR3 loop reads CASSHPEGTGGGEQYF. CDR3 nucleotide sequence: TGTGCCAGCAGCCACCCGGAAGGGACCGGGGGTGGGGAGCAGTACTTC.

This clone appeared a few times. The chain employs TRBV10-3 and TRBJ1-5; 9 bases fit TRBD1. J gave up 5 bases and V 3 bases, and 5 bases lay outside the gene matches. CDR1 and CDR2 (germline): ENHRY, SYGVKD. The CDR3 consists of 15 residues. CDR3: CAISDSDRGYQPQHF. The CDR3 DNA reads TGTGCCATCAGTGACTCGGACAGGGGCTATCAGCCCCAGCATTTT.

This clone was counted a few times. This chain uses TRBV5-1 with TRBJ1-1; 9 nucleotides line up with TRBD1. Germline values: CDR1 SGHRS, CDR2 YFSETQ. The V and J ends lost 5 bases and 6 bases, in that order; junction bases with no gene match: 11. This CDR3 has 15 amino acids. The CDR3 DNA sequence: TGCGCCAGCAGAGATGGGGACAGGGTTAGGCCTGAAGCTTTCTTT. Translating gives CASRDGDRVRPEAFF. Variable domain in full (rest from reference TRBV5-1 and TRBJ1-1): KAGVTQTPRYLIKTRGQQVTLSCSPISGHRSVSWYQQTPGQGLQFLFEYFSETQRNKGNFPGRFSGRQFSNSRSEMNVSTLELGDSALYLCASRDGDRVRPEAFFGQGTRLTVV.